A selection of T cell receptor beta chains follows, all from one sample in a study of low-dose radiotherapy and immunotherapy resistance in tumors. TCRdb ran MiXCR on the reads and lists one entry per CDR3 protein. The sample yields around 83,000 distinct CDR3 sequences, 18% seen once. The specimen was PBMCs, collected before treatment. Receptors originate from a male donor with prostate cancer. The CDR3 runs from the conserved cysteine through the conserved F or W. Each record gives: D gene, clone size, V gene, J gene, CDR3 protein, CDR3 DNA. A D gene is named only where the DNA matches it firmly. The size entry is marked missing in some rows and otherwise reads once, few, many or a size class.

TRBD2,many,TRBV14,TRBJ2-1,CASSQVLGGGASEQFF,TGTGCCAGCAGCCAAGTTCTCGGCGGGGGGGCGAGTGAGCAGTTCTTC
NA,many,TRBV25-1,TRBJ1-3,CASSDGGSGNTIYF,TGTGCCAGCAGTGACGGGGGCTCTGGAAACACCATATATTTT
TRBD2,NA,TRBV2,TRBJ2-1,CASSSEPGGGQFF,TGTGCCAGCAGCAGTGAACCGGGAGGCGGACAGTTCTTC
NA,many,TRBV19,TRBJ2-4,CASSIEVAEGAKNIQYF,TGTGCCAGTAGTATAGAGGTTGCAGAAGGAGCCAAAAACATTCAGTACTTC
TRBD1,many,TRBV5-4,TRBJ2-4,CASSQSRQGTKNIQYF,TGTGCCAGCAGCCAAAGTCGACAGGGAACCAAAAACATTCAGTACTTC
NA,NA,TRBV6-1,TRBJ1-5,CASSEASRVRQPQHF,TGTGCCAGCAGTGAAGCATCAAGGGTTCGACAGCCCCAGCATTTT
NA,NA,TRBV20-1,TRBJ1-1,CSAHQGGTEAFF,TGCAGTGCACACCAGGGCGGGACTGAAGCTTTCTTT
NA,many,TRBV3-1,TRBJ2-2,CASSQGGTATGELFF,TGTGCCAGCAGCCAAGGCGGGACAGCCACCGGGGAGCTGTTTTTT
NA,many,TRBV12-3/TRBV12-4,TRBJ2-7,CASRAVRDNSYEQYF,TGTGCCAGTCGGGCGGTACGTGACAATTCTTACGAGCAGTACTTC
NA,many,TRBV4-2,TRBJ2-7,CASSQDLLASSSYEQYF,TGTGCCAGCAGCCAAGATCTTCTGGCTTCTAGCTCCTACGAGCAGTACTTC
NA,many,TRBV2,TRBJ2-2,CASSEIGELFF,TGTGCCAGCAGTGAAATCGGGGAGCTGTTTTTT
TRBD2,many,TRBV5-6,TRBJ2-2,CASSTTSGYTGELFF,TGTGCCAGCAGCACCACTAGCGGGTACACCGGGGAGCTGTTTTTT
NA,medium-sized,TRBV28,TRBJ2-7,CASSSQALRYGQYF,TGTGCCAGCAGTTCCCAGGCCCTACGTTACGGGCAGTACTTC
NA,many,TRBV30,TRBJ1-1,CASVGRYAEAFF,TGTGCCTCCGTAGGGCGGTACGCTGAAGCTTTCTTT
TRBD1,NA,TRBV12-3/TRBV12-4,TRBJ2-5,CASSSAPGQGAGTQYF,TGTGCCAGCAGTTCCGCTCCGGGACAGGGGGCTGGGACCCAGTACTTC
NA,many,TRBV9,TRBJ1-6,CASSVDPRPGNSPLHF,TGTGCCAGCAGCGTAGATCCCCGGCCAGGGAACTCACCCCTCCACTTT
NA,many,TRBV7-9,TRBJ1-6,CASSLESGNRNSPLHF,TGTGCCAGCAGCTTAGAGTCGGGGAATCGGAATTCACCCCTCCACTTT
TRBD2,many,TRBV3-1,TRBJ2-1,CASSQDLLAGISNEQFF,TGTGCCAGCAGCCAAGACCTTCTAGCGGGGATAAGCAATGAGCAGTTCTTC
NA,NA,TRBV9,TRBJ2-5,CASSVGQGGKETQYF,TGTGCCAGCAGCGTAGGGCAGGGCGGAAAAGAGACCCAGTACTTC
NA,many,TRBV7-2,TRBJ2-7,CASSLVNQGYEQYF,TGTGCCAGCAGCTTAGTAAACCAGGGCTACGAGCAGTACTTC
TRBD1,few,TRBV5-1,TRBJ2-7,CASSPRDRAYEQYF,TGCGCCAGCAGCCCCCGGGACAGGGCCTACGAGCAGTACTTC
NA,many,TRBV5-1,TRBJ2-1,CASSIDTYNEQFF,TGCGCCAGCAGCATCGACACCTACAATGAGCAGTTCTTC